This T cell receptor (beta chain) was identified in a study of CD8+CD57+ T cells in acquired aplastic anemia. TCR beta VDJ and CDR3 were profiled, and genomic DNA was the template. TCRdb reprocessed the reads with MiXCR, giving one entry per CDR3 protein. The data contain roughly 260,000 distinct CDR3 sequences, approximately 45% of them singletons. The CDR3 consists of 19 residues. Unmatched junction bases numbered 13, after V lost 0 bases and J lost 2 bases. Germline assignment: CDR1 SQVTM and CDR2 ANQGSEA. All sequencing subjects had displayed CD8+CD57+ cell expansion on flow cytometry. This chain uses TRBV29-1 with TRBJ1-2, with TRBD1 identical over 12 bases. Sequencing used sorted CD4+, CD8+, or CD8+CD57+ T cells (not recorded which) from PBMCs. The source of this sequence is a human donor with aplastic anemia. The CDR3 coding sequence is TGCAGCGTTGAAGATCTGGGGGACAGGGGGCAATTACTCAACTATGGCTACACCTTC. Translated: CSVEDLGDRGQLLNYGYTF.